A single sample is the source of the 2 T cell receptor beta chains below, sequenced in a study of preoperative IRX-2 immunotherapy in early breast cancer. Data came from immunoSEQ multiplex PCR; TCRdb stores just in-frame clones and leaves some out. The table includes roughly 57,000 clones, around 94% detected once. The treatment: preoperative locoregional IRX-2 cytokine immunotherapy. This sample was obtained from a patient treated with IRX-2 immunotherapy. The source of these receptors is a human donor with breast cancer.

The chain combines TRBV9 with TRBJ2-3; either TRBD1 or TRBD2 may supply D (7 bases each). Germline lookup yields CDR1 SGDLS and CDR2 YYNGEE. Trimming shortened V by 6 bases and J by 1 base, and 18 bases separated the two germline ends. The CDR3 is 16 amino acids. CDR3 nucleotides: TGTGCCAGCACCGGGGGGACAGCCGAGGGCACAGATACGCAGTATTTT. This gives the protein CASTGGTAEGTDTQYF.

The V and J genes are TRBV30 and TRBJ1-4; D not resolved. Germline V gene data show CDR1 as GTSNPN and CDR2 as SVGIG (reference sequence). The CDR3 runs 15 residues. V lost 4 bases and J 0 bases, leaving 12 bases between the germline ends. DNA for the CDR3: TGTGCCTGGACCCCCCTGGATTCAACTAATGAAAAACTGTTTTTT. Translating gives CAWTPLDSTNEKLFF. Full variable domain (remainder filled in from reference TRBV30 and TRBJ1-4): SQTIHQWPATLVQPVGSPLSLECTVEGTSNPNLYWYRQAAGRGLQLLFYSVGIGQISSEVPQNLSASRPQDRQFILSSKKLLLSDSGFYLCAWTPLDSTNEKLFFGSGTQLSVL.